This section outlines one TCR beta chain sequence together with its context. The data were obtained in a study of blood T cell repertoires in COVID-19. In the study overall: Material from acute and convalescent COVID-19 was sourced from the United States, Italy and Spain. PBMCs, B-cell-depleted T cells, or T cells were the source of the cDNA or gDNA that made up the material.

Original processing methods: Amplification of reference gene primers provided the estimated nucleated cell counts. The protocol was immunoSEQ multiplex PCR, while the TCRdb copy is restricted to in-frame clones and leaves out a portion. D and trimming come from the DNA, and the V and J calls and clone size come from that table. The sample yields around 140,000 clones, roughly 88% seen once. Germline CDR1 and CDR2: LGHNA and YSLEER. Trimming shortened V by 0 bases and J by 4 bases, and 12 bases separated the two germline ends. The CDR3 length is 15 residues. Sequenced material: peripheral blood. V is TRBV4-3 and J is TRBJ1-2; D not resolved. The origin of this receptor is a woman between 55 and 75 years old with acute or convalescent COVID-19. This CDR3 is CASSQDRGFGYGYTF. CDR3 sequence (DNA): TGCGCCAGCAGCCAAGATAGAGGGTTTGGCTATGGCTACACCTTC.